These T cell receptor beta chains were read from a single sample in a study of T cells in Graves' hyperthyroidism and ophthalmopathy. MiXCR, applied by TCRdb to the multiplex PCR reads, yields one record per CDR3 protein. The data contain approximately 400,000 distinct CDR3 sequences, about 14% of them seen just once; the ten biggest clones take up 25% to 30%. Specimen: blood. The receptors originated from a man aged 50-60 years with Graves' ophthalmopathy. Each CDR3 is given with its conserved first and last residue. Fields, in order: J gene, V gene, D gene, clone size, CDR3 protein, CDR3 DNA. The D gene is left open where the match is weak. Only some rows state a clone size, as once, few, many or a class for expanded clones.

>TRBJ2-5|TRBV11-1|TRBD2|many
CASSPDGVAGGETQYF
TGTGCCAGCAGCCCGGACGGAGTAGCGGGAGGTGAGACCCAGTACTTC
>TRBJ1-5|TRBV28|-|many
CASSFKGVGGWQPQHF
TGTGCCAGCAGTTTTAAGGGGGTGGGGGGATGGCAGCCCCAGCATTTT
>TRBJ2-7|TRBV27|-|-
CASSPGLKQYF
TGTGCCAGCAGTCCCGGTCTAAAGCAGTACTTC
>TRBJ2-7|TRBV19|-|-
CASSIGWDTGAYEQYF
TGTGCCAGTAGTATAGGGTGGGACACGGGTGCGTACGAGCAGTACTTC
>TRBJ2-3|TRBV20-1|TRBD1|many
CSARTGAIDTQYF
TGCAGTGCTCGGACAGGGGCCATAGATACGCAGTATTTT
>TRBJ2-7|TRBV15|TRBD1|many
CATSRMDRGKYEQYF
TGTGCCACCAGCAGGATGGACAGGGGGAAGTACGAGCAGTACTTC
>TRBJ2-5|TRBV5-1|-|few
CASSESGTLETQYF
TGCGCCAGCAGCGAATCCGGGACATTGGAGACCCAGTACTTC
>TRBJ2-7|TRBV2|-|few
CASSAIDTSEQYF
TGTGCCAGCAGCGCTATAGACACCTCCGAGCAGTACTTC
>TRBJ2-3|TRBV5-1|-|-
CASRLSQDTQYF
TGCGCCAGCAGACTATCGCAAGATACGCAGTATTTT
>TRBJ2-7|TRBV20-1|-|few
CSARDPQGFDEQYF
TGCAGTGCTAGAGATCCCCAGGGGTTCGATGAGCAGTACTTC
>TRBJ2-1|TRBV7-9|-|many
CASSFRQAPYNEQFF
TGTGCCAGCAGCTTCCGACAGGCTCCCTACAATGAGCAGTTCTTC
>TRBJ2-2|TRBV27|TRBD2|many
CASSPRPSGRTGELFF
TGTGCCAGCAGTCCGCGGCCTAGCGGGAGAACCGGGGAGCTGTTTTTT
>TRBJ1-1|TRBV20-1|TRBD1|many
CSARVTGLNTEAFF
TGCAGTGCTAGAGTGACAGGGTTGAACACTGAAGCTTTCTTT
>TRBJ2-7|TRBV20-1|-|many
CSARRGSYYEQYF
TGCAGTGCTAGGCGAGGCTCCTACTACGAGCAGTACTTC
>TRBJ1-4|TRBV3-1|-|many
CASSQRGLGDEKLFF
TGTGCCAGCAGCCAACGGGGGCTGGGGGATGAAAAACTGTTTTTT
>TRBJ2-5|TRBV6-1|TRBD1|many
CASSLQGAGETQYF
TGTGCCAGCAGCCTACAGGGGGCTGGGGAGACCCAGTACTTC
>TRBJ2-3|TRBV29-1|-|many
CSVSDGTDTQYF
TGCAGCGTTAGTGATGGAACAGATACGCAGTATTTT
>TRBJ1-6|TRBV27|TRBD1|-
CASSFFRGDSPLHF
TGTGCCAGCAGTTTTTTCAGGGGGGATTCACCCCTCCACTTT
>TRBJ2-1|TRBV20-1|TRBD1|few
CSVNPGQGYNEQFF
TGCAGTGTCAATCCAGGACAGGGCTACAATGAGCAGTTCTTC
>TRBJ2-5|TRBV20-1|TRBD2|-
CSATQGLAGGPETQYF
TGCAGTGCTACACAGGGACTAGCGGGAGGGCCCGAGACCCAGTACTTC
>TRBJ2-7|TRBV12-3/TRBV12-4|TRBD2|many
CASSSGLAGQYEQYF
TGTGCCAGCAGTTCAGGACTAGCGGGACAATACGAGCAGTACTTC
>TRBJ1-2|TRBV5-1|-|-
CASSLAIGQLGYTF
TGCGCCAGCAGCTTGGCCATTGGACAGCTTGGCTACACCTTC
>TRBJ2-3|TRBV5-6|-|-
CASSLWASTDTQYF
TGTGCCAGCAGCTTATGGGCTAGCACAGATACGCAGTATTTT
>TRBJ2-1|TRBV6-1|TRBD2|-
CASSKTGLSGTTDNEQFF
TGTGCCAGCAGTAAAACGGGCCTCTCCGGGACTACCGACAATGAGCAGTTCTTC
>TRBJ1-3|TRBV9|-|-
CASSVIGEIAGNTIYF
TGTGCCAGCAGCGTAATAGGGGAAATCGCTGGAAACACCATATATTTT
>TRBJ2-1|TRBV24-1|-|-
CATSDSRQTGQFF
TGTGCCACCAGTGATAGCAGACAAACTGGGCAGTTCTTC
>TRBJ1-3|TRBV28|-|few
CASNTLGNTIYF
TGTGCCAGCAACACTCTAGGAAACACCATATATTTT
>TRBJ2-3|TRBV29-1|-|many
CSVEEDSTQYF
TGCAGCGTTGAAGAAGATAGTACGCAGTATTTT
>TRBJ2-5|TRBV18|TRBD2|-
CASSGTSGRGETQYF
TGTGCCAGCTCCGGGACTAGCGGGAGAGGAGAGACCCAGTACTTC
>TRBJ2-3|TRBV7-9|TRBD1|many
CASSTGQGRDTQYF
TGTGCCAGCAGCACCGGACAGGGGCGGGATACGCAGTATTTT
>TRBJ1-1|TRBV11-2|TRBD1|few
CASNQRAGTGAFF
TGTGCCAGCAACCAGAGAGCAGGGACAGGAGCTTTCTTT
>TRBJ2-7|TRBV12-3/TRBV12-4|-|many
CASSFEVQYEQYF
TGTGCCAGCAGTTTTGAGGTCCAGTACGAGCAGTACTTC
>TRBJ2-7|TRBV11-3|TRBD2|many
CASSLDHNLAGYTYEQYF
TGTGCCAGCAGCTTAGACCATAACCTAGCGGGATATACGTACGAGCAGTACTTC
>TRBJ2-1|TRBV6-1|TRBD1|few
CASIDRGLSNEQFF
TGTGCCAGCATAGACAGGGGGTTGTCCAATGAGCAGTTCTTC
>TRBJ2-7|TRBV6-2/TRBV6-3|-|many
CASSGVAAAFYEQYF
TGTGCCAGCAGCGGCGTGGCCGCGGCATTCTACGAGCAGTACTTC
>TRBJ2-5|TRBV6-4|TRBD2|few
CASSGTGGQTQYF
TGTGCCAGCAGTGGGACGGGGGGACAGACCCAGTACTTC
>TRBJ1-5|TRBV4-2|TRBD1|many
CASSQEPNRGRQPQHF
TGTGCCAGCAGCCAGGAACCAAACAGGGGGCGACAGCCCCAGCATTTT
>TRBJ1-1|TRBV4-2|-|many
CASSQNRVMNTEAFF
TGTGCCAGCAGCCAAAACAGGGTCATGAACACTGAAGCTTTCTTT